This TCR beta chain was identified during a study of blood T cell repertoires in COVID-19. Clones were sequenced by immunoSEQ multiplex PCR, and TCRdb holds only the in-frame ones, with some missing. The data hold under 200,000 clones, with 75% to 95% observed a single time. CDR3 length: 12 amino acids. V shed 2 bases and J shed 15 bases, with 14 bases lying between them. Germline lookup yields CDR1 SGHVS and CDR2 FQNEAQ. The rearrangement joins TRBV7-8 to TRBJ2-1, with TRBD2 as a possible D gene (6 bases). Material: peripheral blood. The source is a man aged 45-65 years with acute or convalescent COVID-19. CDR3 nucleotide sequence: TGTGCCAGCAGCTTATTTGGAGGGCCCTGGTTCTTC. Protein sequence: CASSLFGGPWFF.